This paragraph reports one T cell receptor (beta chain). Germline V lookup: CDR1 LNHDA, CDR2 SQIVND (reference sequence). This CDR3 region has 14 residues. The V segment lost 4 bases and the J segment 3 bases; nucleotides outside the gene matches: 6. Participant ages covered about 18 to 89 years across about 25 US areas. The record originates from a study of blood T cell repertoires in COVID-19. Across the whole study: The origin of the acute and convalescent COVID-19 samples was the United States, Italy and Spain. PBMCs, B-cell-depleted T cells, or T cells provided the cDNA or gDNA that made up the material.

Per the authors' pipeline: Reference gene primer amplification yielded estimated nucleated cell counts. Produced via immunoSEQ multiplex PCR; TCRdb's table is partial and in-frame only. Clone size and the V and J calls come from that table; the DNA yielded D and trimming. The data show hundreds of thousands of clones, 85% seen once. This receptor was identified in a woman aged 45-59 years who had recovered from COVID-19. The gene calls are TRBV19 and TRBJ2-7; TRBD1 matches at 7 bases. Sequences were obtained from PBMCs or T cells enriched from blood (not recorded which). The CDR3 DNA reads TGTGCCAGTAGTAGACAGACAGGGATCTACGAGCAGTACTTC. It specifies CASSRQTGIYEQYF.